This T cell receptor (beta chain) was obtained from a study of T cell responses to AZD1222 COVID-19 vaccine. Germline V gene sequence: CDR1 SGDLS, CDR2 YYNGEE. V was clipped by 7 bases and J by 4 bases, with 5 bases between them. This CDR3 contains 10 residues. TCRdb's copy holds only in-frame clones and misses some; the assay was immunoSEQ multiplex PCR. The sample records tens of thousands of clones, around 90% being singletons. The material sequenced was peripheral blood, taken on day 0 of AZD1222 vaccination. This receptor was obtained from an adult in good health. The J gene is TRBJ2-5, the V gene TRBV9; the D is unclear. In DNA, the CDR3 is TGTGCCAGCGGTGGAGAGACCCAGTACTTC. This codes for CASGGETQYF.